This T cell receptor beta chain was retrieved from a study of control samples from healthy donors and cancer patients. This clone showed up just a few times. TCRdb's copy holds only in-frame clones and misses some; the assay was immunoSEQ multiplex PCR. The sample comprises around 120,000 clones, around 87% of which are singletons, and less than 9.5% rests with the top ten. There are 13 residues in the CDR3. From germline, CDR1 is SNHLY and CDR2 FYNNEI. Deletions cut 1 base from V and 4 bases from J, with 5 bases between. The receptor comes from a man aged 35-49 years in good health. Sequenced input: blood. The chain links TRBV2 to TRBJ1-5; D gene unclear. CDR3 in DNA: TGTGCCAGCAGTGAAGATGGGAATCAGCCCCAGCATTTT. Translation gives CASSEDGNQPQHF.